Included here is one T cell receptor beta chain sequence, with context. These data belong to a study of shared clonotypes between healthy human individuals. Overall study context: Participating donors consisted of a couple of women and a few men aged 18 to 49.

The length of the CDR3 is 16 residues. In germline, CDR1 is SNHLY, CDR2 FYNNEI. After removal of 4 bases from V and 0 bases from J, the junction contained 4 bases not matched to a gene. Every one of the donors was a Caucasian adult that lived in Nashville, Tennessee. Original handling: Junction-only sequences without quality scores came from ImmunoSEQ, so filtering differed. TCRdb's table, derived via immunoSEQ multiplex PCR, lists solely in-frame clones and lacks some. That table furnishes V, J and clone size, whereas the DNA furnished D and trimming. Here the sample spans about half a million clones, roughly 80% being singletons.

The source is a woman aged 40 to 50 in good health. Some clones in this sample may be carry-over from other donors' samples. Sequencing was carried out using PBMCs. This chain joins TRBV2 and TRBJ2-2; 8 nucleotides agree with TRBD2. CDR3 loop: CASSVSGRTNTGELFF. In DNA form, the CDR3 reads TGTGCCAGCAGTGTGAGCGGGAGAACGAACACCGGGGAGCTGTTTTTT.